These 20 T cell receptor beta chains were sequenced from one sample in a study of blood T cell repertoires in COVID-19 (dated by TCRdb to between 2020 and 2021). Libraries were built with the immunoSEQ multiplex PCR assay. TCRdb stores this immuneACCESS table with in-frame sequences only. Part of the clones is absent; in the studies checked, under half of the shortfall reflects unresolved V genes, and no reason is known for the rest. The sample records about 150,000 clones, roughly 84% of which are singletons. Of the sample, roughly 8% is held by the ten largest clones. Sequenced sample: peripheral blood. Receptors originate from a woman aged 55-70 years with COVID-19, enrolled during active disease.

This rearrangement joins TRBV19 to TRBJ1-5, with TRBD1 matching 11 bases. With 7 bases clipped from V and 4 bases from J, the junction kept 6 bases outside the gene matches. This CDR3 has 15 residues. Germline V lookup: CDR1 LNHDA, CDR2 SQIVND (reference sequence). The DNA for the CDR3 is TGTGCCAGTACAGGACAGGGGGCACCGAATCAGCCCCAGCATTTT. Translation gives CASTGQGAPNQPQHF. Together with reference TRBV19 and TRBJ1-5, the CDR3 gives the full variable domain: DGGITQSPKYLFRKEGQNVTLSCEQNLNHDAMYWYRQDPGQGLRLIYYSQIVNDFQKGDIAEGYSVSREKKESFPLTVTSAQKNPTAFYLCASTGQGAPNQPQHFGDGTRLSIL.

The rearrangement links TRBV20-1 to TRBJ1-5; the D gene is possibly TRBD1 (5 bases). The CDR3 extends over 17 amino acids. CDR1 and CDR2 (germline): DFQATT, SNEGSKA (reference sequence). V was cut by 3 bases and J by 7 bases, with 25 bases left in between. In nucleotides, the CDR3 is TGCAGTGCTAGTTTCCAGGGAATATATCTCGGGGGGCAGCCCCAGCATTTT. The encoded protein is CSASFQGIYLGGQPQHF.

This sequence joins TRBV3-1 (or the pseudogene TRBV3-2) and TRBJ2-1, with 7 bases identical to TRBD1. V gave up 4 bases and J gave up 4 bases; unmatched junction bases: 10. Germline CDR1 reads LGHDT; CDR2 reads YNNKEL (reference sequence). The CDR3 spans 16 residues. The chain's CDR3 is CASSLTPGTVYNEQFF. CDR3 nucleotide sequence: TGTGCCAGCAGCCTTACCCCCGGGACAGTTTACAATGAGCAGTTCTTC.

A word on this clone: Other DNA sequences from this sample encode an identical CDR3 as well. The chain combines TRBV4-2 with TRBJ1-4; D is undetermined. The ends were cut back, 0 bases at V and 8 bases at J, with 13 bases in the middle. Germline lookup yields CDR1 LGHNA and CDR2 YNFKEQ. The CDR3 consists of 15 residues. DNA for the CDR3: TGTGCCAGCAGCCAAGACTTGACCCCGGGGGAAAAACTGTTTTTT. Protein: CASSQDLTPGEKLFF.

This chain connects TRBV12-3 or TRBV12-4 to TRBJ2-7, with 7 positions matching TRBD1. V was clipped by 3 bases and J by 4 bases; unmatched bases: 3. CDR3 length: 13 amino acids. DNA for the CDR3: TGTGCCAGCAGTTTGATACAGGGGTACGAGCAGTACTTC. It yields the protein CASSLIQGYEQYF.

The chain couples TRBV5-1 to TRBJ2-1, with 9 bases aligning to TRBD2. The germline gives CDR1 SGHRS, CDR2 YFSETQ. Trimming removed 4 bases from V and 5 bases from J; junction bases left unmatched: 13. The CDR3 extends over 17 amino acids. This CDR3 reads CASSTWLAGAGNNEQFF. As DNA, the CDR3 is TGCGCCAGCAGCACGTGGTTAGCGGGAGCTGGCAACAATGAGCAGTTCTTC.

CDR3 DNA sequence: TGTGCCAGCAGTTACACCGGGACAGGATCAGGGAATGAGCAGTTCTTC. Translated, it gives CASSYTGTGSGNEQFF. The genes are TRBV6-5 and TRBJ2-1, with 8 bases lining up with TRBD1. The junction had 10 bases not matched to a gene; V was cut back by 2 bases and J by 7 bases. This CDR3 has 16 residues. Germline V gives CDR1 MNHEY, CDR2 SVGAGI.

This chain links TRBV19 with TRBJ1-1, with 11 bases lining up with TRBD1. This CDR3 region has 15 residues. CDR1 is LNHDA, CDR2 SQIVND, per germline (reference sequence). Germline trimming cut 7 bases from V and 5 bases from J; bases unmatched to any gene: 9. In DNA, the CDR3 is TGTGCCAGTACCATGTTGGGACAGGGGGTTACTGAAGCTTTCTTT. Translation: CASTMLGQGVTEAFF.

The chain is built from TRBV18 and TRBJ2-1, with 10 bases lining up with TRBD1. CDR1 is KGHSH, CDR2 LQKENI, per germline. The V segment lost 2 bases and the J segment 0 bases; nucleotides outside the gene matches: 7. The length of the CDR3 is 18 residues. The CDR3 coding sequence is TGTGCCAGCTCACCAGGAGGGACAGGGGCGATCTCCTACAATGAGCAGTTCTTC. It codes for CASSPGGTGAISYNEQFF.

The CDR3 DNA reads as TGTGCCAGCAGTAATCAGGGGAACACTGAAGCTTTCTTT. Translating gives CASSNQGNTEAFF. This chain joins TRBV12-3 or TRBV12-4 and TRBJ1-1; D perhaps matches TRBD1 (5 bases). Deletions cut 5 bases from V and 1 base from J, with 8 bases between. The CDR3 is made up of 13 amino acids.

On this clone: This sample also contains other DNA sequences that code for the same CDR3. The CDR3 sequence: CASSRDRVEAFF. CDR3 nucleotides: TGTGCCAGCAGCCGGGACAGGGTAGAAGCTTTCTTT. The V gene is TRBV12-3 or TRBV12-4, the J gene TRBJ1-1, with 9 bases that match TRBD1. The trim removed 6 bases at V and 8 bases at J, leaving 4 bases unmatched. This CDR3 comprises 12 residues.

The chain combines TRBV3-1 (or the pseudogene TRBV3-2) with TRBJ1-1; D not certain. Trimming shortened V by 4 bases and J by 0 bases, and 12 bases separated the two germline ends. There are 15 residues in the CDR3. Germline CDR1 reads LGHDT; CDR2 reads YNNKEL (reference sequence). In DNA form, the CDR3 reads TGTGCCAGCAGCCCTCACTATGGTCTGAACACTGAAGCTTTCTTT. The encoded protein is CASSPHYGLNTEAFF.

This clone has just a few counts. The chain links TRBV5-4 to TRBJ2-1, with TRBD2 matching over 8 bases. V was pared by 3 bases and J by 7 bases, with 6 bases of the junction left unmatched. The CDR3 totals 14 residues. The germline CDR1 and CDR2 sequences are SGHNT and YYREEE (reference sequence). The CDR3 nucleotides are TGTGCCAGCAGCTCAACTAGCGGTTATAATGAGCAGTTCTTC. This codes for CASSSTSGYNEQFF.

The chain employs TRBV5-1 and TRBJ2-2; 10 nucleotides align to TRBD2. In germline, CDR1 is SGHRS, CDR2 YFSETQ. The CDR3 totals 16 residues. The ends lost 2 bases at V and 4 bases at J; junction bases unmatched: 5. The CDR3, as DNA: TGCGCCAGCAGCTTAGCGGGGGGGCGAGGCACCGGGGAGCTGTTTTTT. Translated, it gives CASSLAGGRGTGELFF.

V gene TRBV6-1 combines with J gene TRBJ2-1; TRBD2 aligns across 9 bases. The CDR3 spans 15 residues. Germline CDR1 and CDR2: MNHNS and SASEGT. J lost 5 bases, V lost 3 bases, and 5 bases had no gene match. CDR3 nucleotide sequence: TGTGCCAGCAGTGATGGAGCGGGAGGCCACAATGAGCAGTTCTTC. Protein: CASSDGAGGHNEQFF.

This chain uses TRBV5-4 with TRBJ1-1; no reliable D call. Trimming took 0 bases from V and 7 from J, leaving 10 bases between them. Germline CDR1 and CDR2: SGHNT and YYREEE (reference sequence). This CDR3 contains 13 residues. In DNA, the CDR3 is TGTGCCAGCAGCTTGGTGGTTTCGAGTGAAGCTTTCTTT. Its translation is CASSLVVSSEAFF.

The chain is built from TRBV10-2 and TRBJ1-3; 11 positions agree with TRBD1. Germline lookup yields CDR1 WSHSY and CDR2 SAAADI. J gave up 0 bases and V 7 bases, and 8 bases lay outside the gene matches. This CDR3 region has 17 residues. The CDR3 spells CASTGDRGTSSGNTIYF. The CDR3 DNA sequence: TGCGCCAGCACCGGGGACAGGGGGACGAGCTCTGGAAACACCATATATTTT.

The genes are TRBV18 and TRBJ1-2, with D maybe TRBD1 (6 bases). CDR1 is KGHSH and CDR2 is LQKENI in the germline V gene. Trimming removed 6 bases from V and 6 bases from J, with 17 bases in between. The CDR3 sequence is 14 residues long. In nucleotides, the CDR3 is TGTGCCAGCTCGATTAGGGGGTCGGTGGATGGCTACACCTTC. Its protein is CASSIRGSVDGYTF. Based on the CDR3 plus reference TRBV18 and TRBJ1-2, the full variable domain is NAGVMQNPRHLVRRRGQEARLRCSPMKGHSHVYWYRQLPEEGLKFMVYLQKENIIDESGMPKERFSAEFPKEGPSILRIQQVVRGDSAAYFCASSIRGSVDGYTFGSGTRLTVV.

The rearrangement links TRBV7-2 to TRBJ2-6, with a tentative D call TRBD1 (5 bases). The CDR3 covers 16 residues. CDR1 is SGHTA and CDR2 is FQGNSA in the germline V gene. Trimming took 5 bases from V and 3 from J, leaving 14 bases between them. CDR3 DNA: TGTGCCAGCAGCCCCCAAGGGGTAGTTGGGGCCAACGTCCTGACTTTC. Protein: CASSPQGVVGANVLTF.

The chain is built from TRBV25-1 and TRBJ1-2; D gene unclear. Trimming pared 5 bases from V and 5 bases from J, leaving 9 bases between. CDR1 is MGHDK, CDR2 SYGVNS, per germline. The CDR3 consists of 12 residues. The CDR3 sequence is CASSTVSYGYTF. The CDR3 DNA follows: TGTGCCAGCAGTACTGTTAGTTATGGCTACACCTTC.